A single sample is the source of the 5 T cell receptor beta chains below, sequenced in a study of T cells in localized non-small cell lung cancer. Only in-frame clones appear in the TCRdb table, and some are missing; sequencing was by immunoSEQ multiplex PCR. The sample shows fewer than 1,400 clones, about a fifth of them seen only once. Sequenced material: normal lung tissue next to the tumor, taken before any cancer treatment. These receptors all come from a man aged 35 to 69 with stage II lung adenocarcinoma.

This sequence joins TRBV12-5 and TRBJ2-5; D is unclear. Per germline, CDR1 LGHNT and CDR2 FRNRAP. Deletions cut 0 bases from V and 2 bases from J, with 7 bases between. CDR3 size: 14 residues. The CDR3: CASGLVQTQETQYF. CDR3 DNA: TGTGCTAGTGGTTTGGTCCAGACTCAAGAGACCCAGTACTTC.

There are a few counts of this clone. The rearrangement uses TRBV11-3 and TRBJ2-4; D may be TRBD1 or TRBD2 (5 bases each). Trimming removed 6 bases from V and 1 base from J, with 19 bases in between. Germline V gene data show CDR1 as SGHNT and CDR2 as YENEEA. CDR3 size: 17 residues. CDR3 nucleotide sequence: TGTGCCAGCAGTTCCTGGGAATCCGGGGCGGCCAAAAACATTCAGTACTTC. Translation gives CASSSWESGAAKNIQYF.

A few counts support this clone. The chain joins TRBV11-3 to TRBJ1-1; TRBD1 matches 9 bases. Trimming removed 5 bases from V and 6 bases from J; junction bases left unmatched: 10. The CDR3 contains 15 residues. CDR1 is SGHNT, CDR2 YENEEA, per germline. The CDR3 DNA follows: TGTGCCAGCAGCCCAAGAGGGACAGGGTTTGCTGAAGCTTTCTTT. As protein: CASSPRGTGFAEAFF.

DNA of the CDR3: TGTGCCAGTAGTATAGGTATGGGGGCCGGACTGAACACTGAAGCTTTCTTT. Residues: CASSIGMGAGLNTEAFF. The chain is built from TRBV19 and TRBJ1-1; possibly TRBD1 for D (6 bases). V lost 1 base, J lost 0 bases, and 15 bases lay in between. The CDR3 runs to 17 residues. Germline CDR1 and CDR2: LNHDA and SQIVND (reference sequence). The full variable domain, in which reference TRBV19 and TRBJ1-1 provide the parts outside the CDR3, is DGGITQSPKYLFRKEGQNVTLSCEQNLNHDAMYWYRQDPGQGLRLIYYSQIVNDFQKGDIAEGYSVSREKKESFPLTVTSAQKNPTAFYLCASSIGMGAGLNTEAFFGQGTRLTVV.

Only a few counts were recorded for this clone. The chain has TRBV18 and TRBJ1-4; D is unresolved. Trimming removed 2 bases from V and 7 bases from J, with 11 bases in between. The CDR3 has 14 amino acids. Germline V lookup: CDR1 KGHSH, CDR2 LQKENI. This CDR3 is CASSPSGELEKLFF. CDR3 DNA sequence: TGTGCCAGCTCACCATCCGGGGAACTTGAAAAACTGTTTTTT.